The 16 T cell receptor beta chains below were found in one sample sequenced in a study of shared clonotypes between healthy human individuals. Clones were read by immunoSEQ multiplex PCR, and TCRdb kept only the in-frame ones, dropping some. The repertoire holds some 2,100,000 clones, with nearly 97% as singletons. The sample comprised naive CD4+ T cells sorted from blood. Subset defined: CD45RA+ positively selected. These receptors were obtained from a man between 18 and 35 years old in good health.

Points on this clone: The sample has other DNA sequences that encode this CDR3 too. The gene calls are TRBV18 and TRBJ2-2, with D unclear. Trimming shortened V by 3 bases and J by 0 bases, and 5 bases separated the two germline ends. Germline V gene lookup returns CDR1 KGHSH and CDR2 LQKENI. The CDR3 extends over 14 amino acids. CDR3 sequence reads: CASSPQANTGELFF. DNA for the CDR3: TGTGCCAGCTCACCGCAGGCGAACACCGGGGAGCTGTTTTTT. The whole variable domain, remainder taken from reference TRBV18 and TRBJ2-2, is NAGVMQNPRHLVRRRGQEARLRCSPMKGHSHVYWYRQLPEEGLKFMVYLQKENIIDESGMPKERFSAEFPKEGPSILRIQQVVRGDSAAYFCASSPQANTGELFFGEGSRLTVL.

The rearrangement uses TRBV28 and TRBJ2-1; TRBD1 agrees at 8 bases. The V segment lost 6 bases and the J segment 6 bases; nucleotides outside the gene matches: 1. The CDR3 totals 12 residues. From germline, CDR1 is MDHEN and CDR2 SYDVKM. The CDR3 DNA reads as TGTGCCAGCAGGGACAGGGTCAATGAGCAGTTCTTC. This gives the protein CASRDRVNEQFF.

This chain links TRBV7-9 with TRBJ1-2; TRBD1 agrees at 9 bases. The trim removed 4 bases at V and 6 bases at J, leaving 9 bases unmatched. Germline CDR1 SEHNR, CDR2 FQNEAQ (reference sequence). CDR3 length equals 15 residues. This CDR3 reads CASSSGTGGHHGYTF. The DNA of the CDR3 is TGTGCCAGCAGCTCGGGAACAGGGGGCCACCATGGCTACACCTTC.

The table lists this clone with a count of one. The genes are TRBV6-1 and TRBJ1-1, with 12 nucleotides matching TRBD1. This CDR3 comprises 15 residues. Unmatched junction bases numbered 8, after V lost 8 bases and J lost 4 bases. The germline V gene has CDR1 MNHNS and CDR2 SASEGT. CDR3 loop: CASEWGTGGGTEAFF. Written as DNA, the CDR3 is TGTGCCAGCGAGTGGGGGACAGGGGGCGGCACTGAAGCTTTCTTT.

The chain couples TRBV7-8 to TRBJ2-3; TRBD1 aligns across 8 bases. Germline lookup yields CDR1 SGHVS and CDR2 FQNEAQ. The CDR3 runs to 18 residues. V lost 4 bases and J lost 4; bases outside the gene matches: 16. CDR3 coding DNA: TGTGCCAGCAGCTCAGGGACAGACAGACAGGGGTTGTCAGATACGCAGTATTTT. It codes for CASSSGTDRQGLSDTQYF.

The chain links TRBV6-1 to TRBJ1-2; D unclear. This CDR3 spans 13 amino acids. Trimming took off 7 bases at V and 5 bases at J, with 14 bases between the two ends. The germline CDR1 and CDR2 sequences are MNHNS and SASEGT. CDR3 residues: CASNRGGDYGYTF. CDR3 DNA sequence: TGTGCCAGCAACCGAGGTGGGGATTATGGCTACACCTTC.

The chain links TRBV2 to TRBJ1-6, with D unclear. With 4 bases removed from V and 1 base from J, the gap between germline ends came to 11 bases. Germline CDR1 and CDR2: SNHLY and FYNNEI. CDR3 size: 16 residues. The DNA for the CDR3 is TGTGCCAGCAGTGTAGCTCAAAGATCCTATAATTCACCCCTCCACTTT. Its protein is CASSVAQRSYNSPLHF. Complete variable domain (other parts from reference TRBV2 and TRBJ1-6): EPEVTQTPSHQVTQMGQEVILRCVPISNHLYFYWYRQILGQKVEFLVSFYNNEISEKSEIFDDQFSVERPDGSNFTLKIRSTKLEDSAMYFCASSVAQRSYNSPLHFGNGTRLTVT.

CDR3 sequence: CASKADYNSPLHF. In nucleotides, the CDR3 is TGCGCCAGTAAAGCAGATTATAATTCACCCCTCCACTTT. The V call is TRBV10-2, the J call TRBJ1-6; no clear D gene. CDR3 length equals 13 residues. V lost 9 bases, J lost 4 bases, and 10 bases lay in between. From germline, CDR1 is WSHSY and CDR2 SAAADI.

This clone was recorded once. V and J are TRBV10-1 and TRBJ2-7, with 12 bases matching TRBD2. The V segment lost 6 bases and the J segment 5 bases; nucleotides outside the gene matches: 5. The germline CDR1 and CDR2 sequences are WNHNN and SYGVQD (reference sequence). The CDR3 length is 14 residues. In DNA form, the CDR3 reads TGCGCCAGCAGCTCTAGCGGGAGGGGCGACGAGCAGTACTTC. This codes for CASSSSGRGDEQYF.

The chain is built from TRBV4-1 and TRBJ1-1; D is possibly TRBD1 (5 bases). CDR1 and CDR2 (germline): MGHRA, YSYEKL. The CDR3 extends over 13 amino acids. The ends were cut back, 2 bases at V and 6 bases at J, with 10 bases in the middle. The CDR3 loop reads CASSQMGTAEAFF. CDR3 DNA: TGCGCCAGCAGCCAAATGGGGACGGCTGAAGCTTTCTTT.

The gene calls are TRBV6-4 and TRBJ2-7, with D possibly being TRBD2 (5 bases). With 6 bases removed from V and 6 bases from J, the gap between germline ends came to 27 bases. In germline, CDR1 is MRHNA, CDR2 SNTAGT. This CDR3 is built from 17 residues. In DNA form, the CDR3 reads TGTGCCAGCAGCGCCTACCCTGTCGTGAGGGTGGTTTGCGAGCAGTACTTC. Protein: CASSAYPVVRVVCEQYF.

The CDR3 reads CASSQNYEQYF. The DNA of the CDR3 is TGTGCCAGCAGCCAGAACTACGAGCAGTACTTC. J is TRBJ2-7 and V is TRBV6-1; no clear D gene. Trimming cost V 6 bases and J 3 bases, with 6 bases left between them. This CDR3 has 11 amino acids. Per germline, CDR1 MNHNS and CDR2 SASEGT.

This clone has only one observation. This chain connects TRBV5-1 to TRBJ2-2; 9 nucleotides agree with TRBD1. CDR1 is SGHRS, CDR2 YFSETQ, per germline. The CDR3 is made up of 14 amino acids. J lost 5 bases, V lost 4 bases, and 3 bases had no gene match. The CDR3 nucleotides are TGCGCCAGCAGCCAACAGGGGGCGACCGGGGAGCTGTTTTTT. Translating it yields CASSQQGATGELFF.

The V gene is TRBV7-8, the J gene TRBJ2-6; tentatively, D is TRBD1 (6 bases). The CDR3 is 17 residues long. CDR1 is SGHVS, CDR2 FQNEAQ, per germline. V gave up 1 base and J gave up 0 bases, with 10 bases separating them. CDR3 loop: CASSLEGVPSGANVLTF. The CDR3 DNA follows: TGTGCCAGCAGCTTAGAGGGGGTTCCCTCTGGGGCCAACGTCCTGACTTTC.

CDR3 in DNA: TGCGCCAGCAGCTCGGAGACCGGGGAGCTGTTTTTT. Its translation is CASSSETGELFF. V and J are TRBV5-1 and TRBJ2-2; no reliable D call. Trimming took off 3 bases at V and 5 bases at J, with 5 bases between the two ends. Germline V gene lookup returns CDR1 SGHRS and CDR2 YFSETQ. The CDR3 is made up of 12 amino acids.

V gene TRBV27 combines with J gene TRBJ1-1; D may be TRBD1 (6 bases). CDR1 MNHEY and CDR2 SMNVEV come from the germline V gene (reference sequence). CDR3 length: 15 residues. Trimming took 5 bases from V and 1 from J, leaving 14 bases between them. CDR3 nucleotide sequence: TGTGCCAGCAGTCCCGGACAGAGCTGGAACACTGAAGCTTTCTTT. This sequence encodes CASSPGQSWNTEAFF.